The rows below give T cell receptor beta chains drawn from one sample of a study of blood T cell repertoires in COVID-19. Data came from immunoSEQ multiplex PCR; TCRdb stores just in-frame clones and leaves some out. The table has 250,000 to 300,000 clones, 88% seen once; the top ten hold about 1%. Material for sequencing was PBMCs or T cells enriched from blood (not recorded which). Source of these receptors: a woman in her twenties or thirties who had recovered from COVID-19. Both conserved end residues are part of each CDR3. The order of the fields is J gene, V gene, CDR3 protein.

j_call: TRBJ2-4; v_call: TRBV3-1/TRBV3-2; cdr3_aa: CASSQEGQGGWAKNIQYF
j_call: TRBJ2-3; v_call: TRBV29-1; cdr3_aa: CSVKRILTDTQYF
j_call: TRBJ1-1; v_call: TRBV25-1; cdr3_aa: CASGLGGETEAFF
j_call: TRBJ1-2; v_call: TRBV7-8; cdr3_aa: CASSGGLPGQDGYTF
j_call: TRBJ1-5; v_call: TRBV6-5; cdr3_aa: CASSYSVANQPQHF
j_call: TRBJ2-7; v_call: TRBV27; cdr3_aa: CASSPLWTSGNYEQYF
j_call: TRBJ2-7; v_call: TRBV23-1; cdr3_aa: CASSQLRVTGEQYF
j_call: TRBJ1-2; v_call: TRBV7-3; cdr3_aa: CASSSWTGTYGYTF
j_call: TRBJ1-1; v_call: TRBV30; cdr3_aa: CAWVPRGPRAFF
j_call: TRBJ2-5; v_call: TRBV9; cdr3_aa: CASSVGGAGTGQETQYF
j_call: TRBJ1-5; v_call: TRBV28; cdr3_aa: CASSSGTVFFGSNQPQHF
j_call: TRBJ1-2; v_call: TRBV7-9; cdr3_aa: CASSPEGGPGTF
j_call: TRBJ1-6; v_call: TRBV25-1; cdr3_aa: CASSENIGQGYNSPLHF
j_call: TRBJ2-5; v_call: TRBV10-3; cdr3_aa: CAISESTEETQYF
j_call: TRBJ2-3; v_call: TRBV5-1; cdr3_aa: CASRQQGASTDTQYF
j_call: TRBJ2-5; v_call: TRBV7-3; cdr3_aa: CASSARRGETQYF
j_call: TRBJ2-7; v_call: TRBV4-2; cdr3_aa: CASSQETAGAYEQYF
j_call: TRBJ2-7; v_call: TRBV30; cdr3_aa: CAWKPYPSGQRTSYEQYF
j_call: TRBJ2-3; v_call: TRBV28; cdr3_aa: CASSLRLRADTQYF
j_call: TRBJ1-1; v_call: TRBV28; cdr3_aa: CASSLVVERTEAFF
j_call: TRBJ1-1; v_call: TRBV27; cdr3_aa: CASSEGGTEAFF
j_call: TRBJ2-1; v_call: TRBV7-7; cdr3_aa: CASSLERTSINEQFF
j_call: TRBJ1-6; v_call: TRBV6-1; cdr3_aa: CATQGAGGIYSPLHF
j_call: TRBJ2-3; v_call: TRBV2; cdr3_aa: CASSETTRTDTQYF
j_call: TRBJ2-3; v_call: TRBV12-5; cdr3_aa: CASGRGGTDTQYF
j_call: TRBJ2-1; v_call: TRBV7-9; cdr3_aa: CASSHPGGSSYNEQFF
j_call: TRBJ1-6; v_call: TRBV4-1; cdr3_aa: CASSPRATFSSYNSPLHF
j_call: TRBJ1-6; v_call: TRBV18; cdr3_aa: CASSPLGQEGNSPLHF
j_call: TRBJ2-7; v_call: TRBV9; cdr3_aa: CASSVSAGATEQYF
j_call: TRBJ2-2; v_call: TRBV7-9; cdr3_aa: CASSPAGPDTGELFF
j_call: TRBJ1-6; v_call: TRBV28; cdr3_aa: CASSRGSSYNSPLHF
j_call: TRBJ1-2; v_call: TRBV11-2; cdr3_aa: CASTFDPQGQDYGYTF
j_call: TRBJ2-7; v_call: TRBV7-9; cdr3_aa: CASSPGTETYF
j_call: TRBJ2-5; v_call: TRBV5-5; cdr3_aa: CASSSLTGAYETQYF
j_call: TRBJ1-6; v_call: TRBV27; cdr3_aa: CASRATGQGFSPLHF